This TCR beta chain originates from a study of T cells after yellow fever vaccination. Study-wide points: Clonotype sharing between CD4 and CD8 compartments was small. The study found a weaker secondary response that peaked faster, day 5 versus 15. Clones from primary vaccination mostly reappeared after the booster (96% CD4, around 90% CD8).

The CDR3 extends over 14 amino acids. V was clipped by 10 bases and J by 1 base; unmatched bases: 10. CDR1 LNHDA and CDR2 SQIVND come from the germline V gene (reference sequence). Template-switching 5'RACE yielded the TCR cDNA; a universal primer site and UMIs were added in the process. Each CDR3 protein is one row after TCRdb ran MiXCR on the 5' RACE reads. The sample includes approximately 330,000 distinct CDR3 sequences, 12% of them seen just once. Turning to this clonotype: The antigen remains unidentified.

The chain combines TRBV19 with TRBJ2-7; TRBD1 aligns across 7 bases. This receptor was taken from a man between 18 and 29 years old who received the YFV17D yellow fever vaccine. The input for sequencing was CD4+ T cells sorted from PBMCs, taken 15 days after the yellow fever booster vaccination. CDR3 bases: TGTGCCACCTCTGGCAGGGGGTTTTCCTACGAGCAGTACTTC. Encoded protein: CATSGRGFSYEQYF. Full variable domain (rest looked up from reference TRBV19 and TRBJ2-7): DGGITQSPKYLFRKEGQNVTLSCEQNLNHDAMYWYRQDPGQGLRLIYYSQIVNDFQKGDIAEGYSVSREKKESFPLTVTSAQKNPTAFYLCATSGRGFSYEQYFGPGTRLTVT.